The clone carrying this T cell receptor (beta chain) was detected only once. Seattle patient enrollment occurred during active infection, with longitudinal follow-up thereafter. The record originates from a study of blood T cell repertoires in COVID-19. The data were produced by immunoSEQ multiplex PCR, yet TCRdb's version contains in-frame clones alone and is incomplete. Counted here are tens of thousands of clones, approximately 88% occurring once; the ten biggest clones make up 2.5% to 3%. Trimming at V came to 6 bases and at J to 1 base, leaving 4 bases not matched to a gene. The CDR3 runs 16 residues. From germline, CDR1 is MNHEY and CDR2 SVGEGT.

The sample consisted of peripheral blood. The genes are TRBV6-2 or TRBV6-3 and TRBJ2-1, with 12 bases aligning to TRBD2. This sequence originates from a man aged 50 to 60 with COVID-19, enrolled during active disease. The CDR3 sequence is CASSPSGGASYNEQFF. The CDR3 region has the DNA TGTGCCAGCAGCCCTAGCGGGGGGGCATCCTACAATGAGCAGTTCTTC.